This T cell receptor beta chain was obtained from a study of cytomegalovirus exposure and HLA in healthy donors. The V and J ends lost 6 bases and 7 bases respectively, with 15 bases between them. This CDR3 has 13 amino acids. In germline, CDR1 is LGHNT, CDR2 FRNRAP. TCRdb keeps only in-frame clones here, not all; method: immunoSEQ multiplex PCR. The repertoire holds 75,000 to 90,000 clones, with approximately 95% as singletons. J is TRBJ1-1 and V is TRBV12-5; a weak D match, TRBD1 (5 bases). Specimen: PBMCs. The source is a man in his late teens or twenties in good health and CMV-seropositive. The CDR3 loop reads CASGPGQGNEAFF. The DNA for the CDR3 is TGTGCTAGTGGGCCCGGGCAGGGTAATGAAGCTTTCTTT.